The T cell receptor (beta chain) described here comes from a study of Ad26.COV2.S vaccination and SARS-CoV-2 variants. On this clone: Its antigen is undetermined.

The CDR3 has 15 residues. Trimming took off 4 bases at V and 2 bases at J, with 12 bases between the two ends. The germline gives CDR1 MGHDK, CDR2 SYGVNS. Points from the study as a whole: Substantial breadth in spike-specific CD8+ and CD4+ T cell responses was reportedly seen after vaccination.

Indicated treatment: 15 to 20 received Ad26.COV2.S at low or high dose, single or two shots; about 5 received placebo; per-sample allocation not given. Repertoires come from day 63 after the first vaccine or placebo injection. Assay: immunoSEQ multiplex PCR; the TCRdb copy retains only in-frame clones and omits some. Among about 400,000 clones, over 75% were seen once, and the ten largest hold under 2%. V and J are TRBV25-1 and TRBJ1-3; no definite D call. Sequencing was performed on peripheral blood, taken in a trial of Ad26.COV2.S vaccine versus placebo. This sequence originates from a person aged 18-60 years who received the Ad26.COV2.S COVID-19 vaccine or a placebo. CDR3 amino acids: CASSVSTGPGNTIYF. DNA of the CDR3: TGTGCCAGCAGTGTCTCGACCGGACCTGGAAACACCATATATTTT.